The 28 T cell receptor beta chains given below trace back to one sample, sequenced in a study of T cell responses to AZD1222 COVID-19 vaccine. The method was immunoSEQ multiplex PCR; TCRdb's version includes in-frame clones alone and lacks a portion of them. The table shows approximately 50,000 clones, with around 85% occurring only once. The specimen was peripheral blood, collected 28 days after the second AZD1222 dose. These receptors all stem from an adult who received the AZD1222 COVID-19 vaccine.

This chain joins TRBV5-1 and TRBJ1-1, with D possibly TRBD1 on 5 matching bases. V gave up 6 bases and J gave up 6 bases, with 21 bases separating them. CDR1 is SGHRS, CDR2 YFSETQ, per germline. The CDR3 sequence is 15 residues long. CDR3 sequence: CASKTEGLKASEAFF. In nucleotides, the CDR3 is TGCGCCAGCAAAACGGAGGGGTTAAAGGCCTCTGAAGCTTTCTTT.

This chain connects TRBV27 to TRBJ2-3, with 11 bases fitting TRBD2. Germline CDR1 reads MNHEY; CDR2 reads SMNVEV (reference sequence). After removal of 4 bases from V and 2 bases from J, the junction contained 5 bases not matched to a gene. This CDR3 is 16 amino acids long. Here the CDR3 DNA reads TGTGCCAGCAGTTCTTGGACTAGCGGGTACACAGATACGCAGTATTTT. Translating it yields CASSSWTSGYTDTQYF.

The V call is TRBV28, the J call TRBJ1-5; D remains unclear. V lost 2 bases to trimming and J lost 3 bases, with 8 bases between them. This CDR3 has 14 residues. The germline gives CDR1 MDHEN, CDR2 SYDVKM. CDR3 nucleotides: TGTGCCAGCAGTTTACAGCTCACCAATCAGCCCCAGCATTTT. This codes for CASSLQLTNQPQHF.

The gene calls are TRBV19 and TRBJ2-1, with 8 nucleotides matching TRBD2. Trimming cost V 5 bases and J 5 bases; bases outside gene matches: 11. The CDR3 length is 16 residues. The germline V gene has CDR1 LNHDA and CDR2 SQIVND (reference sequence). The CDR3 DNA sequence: TGTGCCAGTAGTCCCGGGGGAGCGGGAGAGAACAATGAGCAGTTCTTC. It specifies CASSPGGAGENNEQFF.

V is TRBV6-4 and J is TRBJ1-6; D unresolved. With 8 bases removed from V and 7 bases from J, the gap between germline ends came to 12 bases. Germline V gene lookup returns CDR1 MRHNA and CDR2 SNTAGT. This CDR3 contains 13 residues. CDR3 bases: TGTGCCAGCTCGATGGTCGAGAATTCACCCCTCCACTTT. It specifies CASSMVENSPLHF.

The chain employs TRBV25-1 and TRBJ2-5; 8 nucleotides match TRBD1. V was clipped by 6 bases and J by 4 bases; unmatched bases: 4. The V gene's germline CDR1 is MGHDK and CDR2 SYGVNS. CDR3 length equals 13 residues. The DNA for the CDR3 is TGTGCCAGCAGCCGGACAGGGCGAGAGACCCAGTACTTC. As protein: CASSRTGRETQYF.

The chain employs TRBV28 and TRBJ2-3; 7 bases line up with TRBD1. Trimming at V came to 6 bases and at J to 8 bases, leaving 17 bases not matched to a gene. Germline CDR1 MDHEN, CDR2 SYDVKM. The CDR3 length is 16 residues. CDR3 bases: TGTGCCAGCAGCACACGTCTCGGGACAGCTCAAGCTACGCAGTATTTT. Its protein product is CASSTRLGTAQATQYF.

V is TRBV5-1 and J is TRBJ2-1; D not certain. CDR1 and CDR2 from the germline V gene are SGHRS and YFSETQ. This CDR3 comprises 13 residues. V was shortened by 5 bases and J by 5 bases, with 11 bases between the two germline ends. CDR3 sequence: CASSFVGDNEQFF. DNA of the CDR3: TGCGCCAGCAGTTTTGTTGGCGACAATGAGCAGTTCTTC. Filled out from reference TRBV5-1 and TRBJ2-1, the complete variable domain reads KAGVTQTPRYLIKTRGQQVTLSCSPISGHRSVSWYQQTPGQGLQFLFEYFSETQRNKGNFPGRFSGRQFSNSRSEMNVSTLELGDSALYLCASSFVGDNEQFFGPGTRLTVL.

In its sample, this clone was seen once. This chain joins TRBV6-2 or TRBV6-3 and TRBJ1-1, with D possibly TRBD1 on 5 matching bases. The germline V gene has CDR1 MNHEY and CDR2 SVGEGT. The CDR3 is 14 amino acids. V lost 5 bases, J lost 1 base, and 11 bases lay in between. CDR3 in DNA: TGTGCCAGCAGTCTCCACACAGGGAACACTGAAGCTTTCTTT. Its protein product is CASSLHTGNTEAFF.

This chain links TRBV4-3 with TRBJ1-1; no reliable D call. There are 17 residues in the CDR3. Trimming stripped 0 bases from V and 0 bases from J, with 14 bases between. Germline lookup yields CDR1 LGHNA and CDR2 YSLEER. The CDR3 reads CASSQDISGNMNTEAFF. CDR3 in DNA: TGCGCCAGCAGCCAAGATATTTCGGGGAATATGAACACTGAAGCTTTCTTT.

As DNA, the CDR3 is TGTGCCAGCAGGGACAGGGGACCCGGGGAGCTGTTTTTT. Translating gives CASRDRGPGELFF. The V call is TRBV7-3, the J call TRBJ2-2; TRBD1 agrees at 9 bases. The junction had 2 bases not matched to a gene; V was cut back by 6 bases and J by 6 bases. CDR1 SGHTA and CDR2 FQGTGA come from the germline V gene. This CDR3 has 13 residues.

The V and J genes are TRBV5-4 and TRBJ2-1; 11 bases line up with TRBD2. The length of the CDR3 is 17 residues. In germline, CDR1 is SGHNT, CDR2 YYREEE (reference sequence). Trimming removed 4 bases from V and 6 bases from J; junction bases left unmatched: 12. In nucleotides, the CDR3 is TGTGCCAGCAGCAATCCGGTTAGCGGGAGGGCCCTCAATGAGCAGTTCTTC. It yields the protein CASSNPVSGRALNEQFF.

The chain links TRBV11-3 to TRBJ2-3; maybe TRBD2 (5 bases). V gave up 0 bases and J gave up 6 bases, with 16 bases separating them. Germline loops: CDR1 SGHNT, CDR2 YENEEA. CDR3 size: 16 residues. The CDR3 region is CASSLDTGRRGDTQYF. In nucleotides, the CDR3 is TGTGCCAGCAGCTTAGATACGGGCCGGAGAGGGGATACGCAGTATTTT.

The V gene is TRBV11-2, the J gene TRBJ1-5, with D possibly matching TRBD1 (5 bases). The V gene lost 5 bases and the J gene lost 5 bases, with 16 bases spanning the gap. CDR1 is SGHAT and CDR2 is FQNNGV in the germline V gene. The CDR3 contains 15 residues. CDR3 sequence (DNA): TGTGCCAGCAGCCCTATTGGAGGAGGGGATCAGCCCCAGCATTTT. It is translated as CASSPIGGGDQPQHF.

In nucleotides, the CDR3 is TGCAGCGTTGAAGATGAAGCGGGAGTTTTTTCCTACAATGAGCAGTTCTTC. Encoded protein: CSVEDEAGVFSYNEQFF. The V call is TRBV29-1, the J call TRBJ2-1; 8 bases map to TRBD2. This CDR3 is 17 amino acids long. Trimming removed 0 bases from V and 1 base from J; junction bases left unmatched: 8. CDR1 and CDR2 (germline): SQVTM, ANQGSEA.

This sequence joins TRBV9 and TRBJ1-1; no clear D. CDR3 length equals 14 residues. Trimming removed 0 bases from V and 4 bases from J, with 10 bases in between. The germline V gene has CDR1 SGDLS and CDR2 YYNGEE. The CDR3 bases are TGTGCCAGCAGCGTAGCGTCTATGCCCACTGAAGCTTTCTTT. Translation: CASSVASMPTEAFF.

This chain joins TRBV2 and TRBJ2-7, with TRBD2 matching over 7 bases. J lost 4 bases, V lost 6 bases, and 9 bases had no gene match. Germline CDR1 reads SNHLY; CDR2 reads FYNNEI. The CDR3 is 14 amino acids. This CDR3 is CASSSRGGVYEQYF. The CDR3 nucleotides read TGTGCCAGCAGCTCTCGGGGAGGGGTTTACGAGCAGTACTTC.

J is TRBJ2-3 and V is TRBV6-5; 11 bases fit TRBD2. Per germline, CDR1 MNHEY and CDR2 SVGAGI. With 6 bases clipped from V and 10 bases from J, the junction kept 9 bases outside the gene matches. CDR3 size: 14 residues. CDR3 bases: TGTGCCAGCAGGCCTAGCGGGAGGAATGAGCCGCAGTATTTT. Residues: CASRPSGRNEPQYF.

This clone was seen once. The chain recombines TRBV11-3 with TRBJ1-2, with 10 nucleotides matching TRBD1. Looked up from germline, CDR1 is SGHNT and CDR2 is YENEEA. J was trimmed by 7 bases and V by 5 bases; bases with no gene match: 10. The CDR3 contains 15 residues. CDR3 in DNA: TGTGCCAGCAGCGCTCAATCCGGGACAGGGGTTGGCTACACCTTC. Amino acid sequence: CASSAQSGTGVGYTF.

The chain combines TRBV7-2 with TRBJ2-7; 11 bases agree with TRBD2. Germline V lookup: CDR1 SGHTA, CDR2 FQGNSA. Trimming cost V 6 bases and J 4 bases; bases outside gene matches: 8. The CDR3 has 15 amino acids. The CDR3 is CASRQTSGSVYEQYF. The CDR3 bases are TGTGCCAGCAGGCAAACTAGCGGGAGTGTGTACGAGCAGTACTTC.

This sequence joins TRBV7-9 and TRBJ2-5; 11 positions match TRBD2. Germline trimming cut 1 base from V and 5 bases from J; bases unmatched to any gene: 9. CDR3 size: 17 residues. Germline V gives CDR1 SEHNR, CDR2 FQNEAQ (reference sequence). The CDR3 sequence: CASSLVAGWTSGETQYF. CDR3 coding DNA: TGTGCCAGCAGCTTAGTAGCAGGGTGGACTAGCGGGGAGACCCAGTACTTC.

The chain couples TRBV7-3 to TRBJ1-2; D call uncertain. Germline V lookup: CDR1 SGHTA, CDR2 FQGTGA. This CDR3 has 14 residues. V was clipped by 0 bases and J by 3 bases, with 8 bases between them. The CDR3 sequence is CASSLTPFDYGYTF. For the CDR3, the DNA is TGTGCCAGCAGCTTAACCCCTTTTGACTATGGCTACACCTTC.

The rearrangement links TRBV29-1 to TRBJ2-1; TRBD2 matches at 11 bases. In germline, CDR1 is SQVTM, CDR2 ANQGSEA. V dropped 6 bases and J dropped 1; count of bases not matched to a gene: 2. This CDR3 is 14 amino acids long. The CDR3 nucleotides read TGCAGCGTGGGGACTAGCGGTTCCTACAATGAGCAGTTCTTC. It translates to CSVGTSGSYNEQFF.

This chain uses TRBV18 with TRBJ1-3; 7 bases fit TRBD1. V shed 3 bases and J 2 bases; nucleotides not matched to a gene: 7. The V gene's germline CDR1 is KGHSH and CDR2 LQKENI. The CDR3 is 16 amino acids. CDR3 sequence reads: CASSPAPQGTGNTIYF. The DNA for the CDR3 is TGTGCCAGCTCACCGGCCCCACAGGGGACTGGAAACACCATATATTTT.

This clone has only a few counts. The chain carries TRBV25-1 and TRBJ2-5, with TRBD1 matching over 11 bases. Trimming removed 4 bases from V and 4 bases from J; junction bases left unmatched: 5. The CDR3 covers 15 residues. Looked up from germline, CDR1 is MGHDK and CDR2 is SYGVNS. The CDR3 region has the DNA TGTGCCAGCAGTGGGGACAGGGGGTCAGGAGAGACCCAGTACTTC. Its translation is CASSGDRGSGETQYF.

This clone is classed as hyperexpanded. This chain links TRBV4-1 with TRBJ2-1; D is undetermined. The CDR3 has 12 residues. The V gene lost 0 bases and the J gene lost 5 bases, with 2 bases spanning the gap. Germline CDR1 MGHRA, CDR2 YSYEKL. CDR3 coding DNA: TGCGCCAGCAGCCAAGAAAACAATGAGCAGTTCTTC. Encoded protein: CASSQENNEQFF.

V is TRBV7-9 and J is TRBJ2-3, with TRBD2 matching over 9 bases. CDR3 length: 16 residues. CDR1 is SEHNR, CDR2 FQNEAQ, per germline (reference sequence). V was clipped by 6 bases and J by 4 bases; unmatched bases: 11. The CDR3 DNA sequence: TGTGCCAGCAGTCAGACTAGCGGCCTCTTTCCAGATACGCAGTATTTT. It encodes CASSQTSGLFPDTQYF.

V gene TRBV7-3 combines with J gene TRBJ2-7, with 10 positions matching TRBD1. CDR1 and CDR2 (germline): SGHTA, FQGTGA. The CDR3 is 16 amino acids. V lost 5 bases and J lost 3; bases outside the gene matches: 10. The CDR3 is CASSPTRDRGIYEQYF. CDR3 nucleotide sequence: TGTGCCAGCAGCCCAACCCGGGACAGGGGAATCTACGAGCAGTACTTC.